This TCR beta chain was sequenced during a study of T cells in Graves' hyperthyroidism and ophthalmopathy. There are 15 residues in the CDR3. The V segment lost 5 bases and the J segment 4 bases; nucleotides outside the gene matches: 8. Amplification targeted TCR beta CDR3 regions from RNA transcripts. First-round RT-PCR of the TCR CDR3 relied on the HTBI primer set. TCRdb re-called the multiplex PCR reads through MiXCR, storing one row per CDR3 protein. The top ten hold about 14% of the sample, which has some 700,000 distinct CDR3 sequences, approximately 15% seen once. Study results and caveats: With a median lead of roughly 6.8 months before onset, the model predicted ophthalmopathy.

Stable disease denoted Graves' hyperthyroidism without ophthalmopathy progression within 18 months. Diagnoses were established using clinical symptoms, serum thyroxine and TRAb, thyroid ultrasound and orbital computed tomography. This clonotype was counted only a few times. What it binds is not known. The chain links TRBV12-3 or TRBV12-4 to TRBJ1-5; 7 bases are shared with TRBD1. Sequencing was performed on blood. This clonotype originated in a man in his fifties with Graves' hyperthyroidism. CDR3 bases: TGTGCCAGCAGTCAGGGGGGCGGGGGGAATCAGCCCCAGCATTTT. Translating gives CASSQGGGGNQPQHF.